Shown below are 24 T cell receptor beta chains from a single sample sequenced in a study of blood T cell repertoires in COVID-19 (dated by TCRdb to 2018 to 2021). Receptors were amplified or captured by the immunoSEQ multiplex PCR assay. This immuneACCESS table, as held by TCRdb, lists in-frame sequences with V and J called but not all clones. Of the missing ones, under half trace to an unresolved V gene in checked studies; the others have no known cause. Present in this sample are about 100,000 clones, about 92% of which were seen just once. The ten biggest clones cover about 6.7% of the sample. The specimen was peripheral blood. The receptors here all came from a man younger than 30 with COVID-19, enrolled during active disease.

The chain has TRBV30 and TRBJ1-5; D not resolved. Trimming stripped 0 bases from V and 4 bases from J, with 22 bases between. Germline V gene lookup returns CDR1 GTSNPN and CDR2 SVGIG (reference sequence). This CDR3 contains 18 residues. For the CDR3, the DNA is TGTGCCTGGAGTGTTTCGTTAAGGGTCGCAGGAGGTAATCAGCCCCAGCATTTT. It codes for CAWSVSLRVAGGNQPQHF.

The chain uses TRBV30 and TRBJ2-7; D might be TRBD2 (6 bases). V was cut by 0 bases and J by 0 bases, with 9 bases left in between. Germline V gene lookup returns CDR1 GTSNPN and CDR2 SVGIG (reference sequence). CDR3 length: 14 amino acids. The CDR3 nucleotides read TGTGCCTGGAGTGTACGGGGGACCTCCTACGAGCAGTACTTC. Protein product: CAWSVRGTSYEQYF.

The V gene is TRBV18, the J gene TRBJ1-2, with 9 bases aligning to TRBD1. Losses at the gene ends were 4 bases for V and 8 bases for J; bases not matched to a gene: 14. Germline V lookup: CDR1 KGHSH, CDR2 LQKENI. This CDR3 contains 16 residues. The CDR3 bases are TGTGCCAGCTCACGAACCGGGACAGGGCCCGTCTTCGGCTACACCTTC. This gives the protein CASSRTGTGPVFGYTF.

The chain employs TRBV10-1 and TRBJ2-3, with 8 bases identical to TRBD1. Trimming cost V 7 bases and J 5 bases; bases outside gene matches: 11. Looked up from germline, CDR1 is WNHNN and CDR2 is SYGVQD (reference sequence). This CDR3 region has 15 residues. CDR3 sequence reads: CASNQDRGNLDTQYF. The CDR3 DNA is TGCGCCAGCAATCAAGACAGGGGCAACCTAGATACGCAGTATTTT.

This clone appeared once. The genes are TRBV5-1 and TRBJ2-3; perhaps TRBD1 as D (6 bases). The V and J ends lost 4 bases and 0 bases respectively, with 15 bases between them. The germline CDR1 and CDR2 sequences are SGHRS and YFSETQ. This CDR3 is 16 amino acids long. The CDR3 region is CASSAGQLQSTDTQYF. Here the CDR3 DNA reads TGCGCCAGCAGCGCCGGACAGCTCCAGAGCACAGATACGCAGTATTTT.

The V and J genes are TRBV4-3 and TRBJ1-1; D gene ambiguous. V gave up 0 bases and J gave up 0 bases, with 5 bases separating them. The germline CDR1 and CDR2 sequences are LGHNA and YSLEER. The CDR3 contains 14 residues. The CDR3 nucleotides read TGCGCCAGCAGCCAAGACCCGTTGAACACTGAAGCTTTCTTT. Translation: CASSQDPLNTEAFF.

The chain has TRBV19 and TRBJ2-7; D may be TRBD1 (6 bases). The CDR3 is 13 residues long. Germline CDR1 LNHDA, CDR2 SQIVND (reference sequence). Trimming left V 3 bases short and J 3 bases short, with 9 bases between. CDR3 bases: TGTGCCAGTAGTATGTGGACAGACTACGAGCAGTACTTC. Protein product: CASSMWTDYEQYF. Full variable domain (remainder filled in from reference TRBV19 and TRBJ2-7): DGGITQSPKYLFRKEGQNVTLSCEQNLNHDAMYWYRQDPGQGLRLIYYSQIVNDFQKGDIAEGYSVSREKKESFPLTVTSAQKNPTAFYLCASSMWTDYEQYFGPGTRLTVT.

The chain recombines TRBV7-2 with TRBJ2-2; 8 bases are a match to TRBD2. Germline CDR1 and CDR2: SGHTA and FQGNSA. There are 15 residues in the CDR3. After removal of 5 bases from V and 5 bases from J, the junction contained 7 bases not matched to a gene. The CDR3 DNA sequence: TGTGCCAGCAGCCCCGCAAGCGGGAGAACCGGGGAGCTGTTTTTT. As protein: CASSPASGRTGELFF.

This chain joins TRBV28 and TRBJ2-1; tentatively, D is TRBD1 (6 bases). This CDR3 has 16 residues. Germline loops: CDR1 MDHEN, CDR2 SYDVKM. Trimming took 5 bases from V and 2 from J, leaving 16 bases between them. The CDR3 nucleotides are TGTGCCAGCAGTATCACAGGGCCCGGGACCTACAATGAGCAGTTCTTC. Protein product: CASSITGPGTYNEQFF.

J is TRBJ2-5 and V is TRBV24-1; D might be TRBD1 (6 bases). The germline V gene has CDR1 KGHDR and CDR2 SFDVKD. Between the trimmed V and J ends, which lost 3 bases and 4 bases, there was a span of 17 bases. The CDR3 runs to 16 residues. CDR3 region: CATSDTRGLTPETQYF. The CDR3 nucleotides are TGTGCCACCAGTGATACCAGGGGTTTGACCCCAGAGACCCAGTACTTC.

This chain connects TRBV6-5 to TRBJ2-7; D remains ambiguous. The CDR3 extends over 14 amino acids. The V end lost 7 bases, the J end lost 1 base, and 14 bases lay between the germline ends. Germline V gives CDR1 MNHEY, CDR2 SVGAGI. In DNA form, the CDR3 reads TGTGCCAGCAAACTGGTCTCCGCATCCTACGAGCAGTACTTC. This sequence encodes CASKLVSASYEQYF.

The chain links TRBV2 to TRBJ2-7, with D perhaps TRBD1 (6 bases). Germline assignment: CDR1 SNHLY and CDR2 FYNNEI. Trimming left V 6 bases short and J 6 bases short, with 9 bases between. This CDR3 comprises 11 residues. CDR3 sequence reads: CASRGTSEQYF. As DNA, the CDR3 is TGTGCCAGCAGGGGGACATCCGAGCAGTACTTC.

The genes are TRBV7-6 and TRBJ2-6; a possible D gene is TRBD1 (6 bases). The germline V gene encodes CDR1 SGHVS and CDR2 FNYEAQ. V was trimmed by 8 bases and J by 0 bases, leaving 17 bases between them. The CDR3 extends over 17 amino acids. Here the CDR3 reads CASGRRTASSGANVLTF. The CDR3 DNA follows: TGTGCCAGCGGCAGACGGACAGCAAGCTCTGGGGCCAACGTCCTGACTTTC.

This rearrangement joins TRBV3-1 (or the pseudogene TRBV3-2) to TRBJ2-7, with D maybe TRBD2 (6 bases). This CDR3 contains 14 residues. Germline V lookup: CDR1 LGHDT, CDR2 YNNKEL (reference sequence). Trimming took 0 bases from V and 9 from J, leaving 15 bases between them. The CDR3, as DNA: TGTGCCAGCAGCCAAGATGCGGGGCACCGGGGGCAGTACTTC. As protein: CASSQDAGHRGQYF.

The rearrangement joins TRBV3-1 (or the pseudogene TRBV3-2) to TRBJ2-1; maybe TRBD1 (6 bases). Trimming shortened V by 4 bases and J by 3 bases, and 13 bases separated the two germline ends. CDR1 LGHDT and CDR2 YNNKEL come from the germline V gene (reference sequence). The CDR3 is 15 residues long. The CDR3 loop is CASSPDRSNYNEQFF. CDR3 nucleotides: TGTGCCAGCAGCCCCGACAGGTCCAACTACAATGAGCAGTTCTTC.

This rearrangement joins TRBV7-2 to TRBJ2-7; tentatively, D is TRBD1 (6 bases). Between the trimmed V and J ends, which lost 8 bases and 3 bases, there was a span of 20 bases. CDR1 and CDR2 (germline): SGHTA, FQGNSA. The CDR3 extends over 15 amino acids. This chain's CDR3 is CASRRTARDGYEQYF. The DNA for the CDR3 is TGTGCCAGCCGAAGGACAGCCAGAGATGGCTACGAGCAGTACTTC.

The chain carries TRBV27 and TRBJ2-3; possibly TRBD1 for D (6 bases). The CDR3 extends over 15 amino acids. Germline assignment: CDR1 MNHEY and CDR2 SMNVEV (reference sequence). Trimming removed 5 bases at V and 4 bases at J, with 16 bases between. CDR3 DNA sequence: TGTGCCAGCAGTAATACAGGGAACGCCGCAGATACGCAGTATTTT. This encodes CASSNTGNAADTQYF.

V gene TRBV5-6 combines with J gene TRBJ2-1; 13 nucleotides line up with TRBD2. The V gene's germline CDR1 is SGHDT and CDR2 YYEEEE. CDR3 length: 15 amino acids. Unmatched junction bases numbered 4, after V lost 4 bases and J lost 6 bases. The CDR3 DNA reads TGTGCCAGCAGCCCAACTAGCGGGAGGGGCAATGAGCAGTTCTTC. This encodes CASSPTSGRGNEQFF.

This chain uses TRBV3-1 (or the pseudogene TRBV3-2) with TRBJ1-3; TRBD1 matches 10 bases. Trimming took 0 bases from V and 7 from J; bases not matched to a gene: 3. Looked up from germline, CDR1 is LGHDT and CDR2 is YNNKEL (reference sequence). The CDR3 has 15 residues. The CDR3 region is CASSQDWTGGNTIYF. Written as DNA, the CDR3 is TGTGCCAGCAGCCAAGATTGGACAGGGGGGAACACCATATATTTT.

CDR3 DNA sequence: TGTGCCAGCAGCGTAGAAGGGGGCTCAGATGAAGCTTTCTTT. Protein product: CASSVEGGSDEAFF. The chain carries TRBV9 and TRBJ1-1; 7 bases agree with TRBD1. J lost 7 bases, V lost 0 bases, and 6 bases had no gene match. Per the germline V gene, CDR1 is SGDLS and CDR2 is YYNGEE. The CDR3 consists of 14 residues.

This clone has only one observation. This chain joins TRBV7-9 and TRBJ1-1; D is undetermined. The CDR3 sequence is 12 residues long. V was cut by 5 bases and J by 2 bases, with 6 bases left in between. Per germline, CDR1 SEHNR and CDR2 FQNEAQ (reference sequence). The CDR3 nucleotides are TGTGCCAGCAGCCACAGTAACACTGAAGCTTTCTTT. This sequence encodes CASSHSNTEAFF.

The genes are TRBV27 and TRBJ2-7; perhaps TRBD1 as D (6 bases). This CDR3 contains 14 residues. The germline V gene encodes CDR1 MNHEY and CDR2 SMNVEV (reference sequence). Trimming cost V 5 bases and J 4 bases, with 15 bases left between them. The CDR3 here is CASSPSGQGYEQYF. The CDR3 DNA follows: TGTGCCAGCAGTCCATCGGGGCAGGGGTACGAGCAGTACTTC.

This clone was found once. V usage is TRBV29-1 and J usage is TRBJ2-7, with D tentatively TRBD2 (6 bases). The CDR3 loop spans 14 amino acids. Germline loops: CDR1 SQVTM, CDR2 ANQGSEA. Trimming took 4 bases from V and 6 from J, leaving 19 bases between them. CDR3 DNA: TGCAGCGTTGTCGGGGCGGGACGGATGTCCGAGCAGTACTTC. This encodes CSVVGAGRMSEQYF.

This clone was observed a single time. V gene TRBV13 combines with J gene TRBJ2-5, with 12 bases identical to TRBD2. The CDR3 consists of 15 residues. Germline assignment: CDR1 PRHDT and CDR2 FYEKMQ (reference sequence). The trim removed 4 bases at V and 4 bases at J, leaving 4 bases unmatched. CDR3 sequence (DNA): TGTGCCAGCAGCTCACTAGCGGGAGGTCGAGAGACCCAGTACTTC. Amino acid sequence: CASSSLAGGRETQYF.